This record concerns one T cell receptor (beta chain) sequence. Its antigen is not identified. On sorted subsets, replicate PCRs used about 180 ng DNA, or approximately 33,000 T cell genomes. The method was immunoSEQ multiplex PCR; TCRdb's version includes in-frame clones alone and lacks a portion of them. Altogether about 2.3 million clones are present, 90% to 95% being singletons, with the ten largest covering roughly 0.36%. This specimen comes from a study of shared clonotypes between healthy human individuals. Whole-study context: Contributing individuals were a couple of females and three males aged 18 to 49. Study results and caveats: All-four-donor shared clonotypes had higher generation probabilities than non-shared clonotypes did.

The CDR3 loop spans 19 amino acids. Germline-derived CDR1 and CDR2 are SSHAT and FNYEAQ (reference sequence). V lost 4 bases, J lost 1 base, and 11 bases stayed unmatched. The sample consisted of naive CD4+ T cells from PBMCs. Specified subset: CD45RA+ positively selected. The TCR originated in a young man in good health. Some clones in this sample may be carry-over from other donors' samples. The V and J genes are TRBV7-7 and TRBJ2-2; TRBD2 agrees at 11 bases. CDR3 sequence: CASSSTLIAGGKNTGELFF. CDR3 nucleotides: TGTGCCAGCAGCTCAACGCTAATAGCGGGAGGGAAGAACACCGGGGAGCTGTTTTTT. Drawing the rest from reference TRBV7-7 and TRBJ2-2, the complete variable domain is GAGVSQSPRYKVTKRGQDVTLRCDPISSHATLYWYQQALGQGPEFLTYFNYEAQPDKSGLPSDRFSAERPEGSISTLTIQRTEQRDSAMYRCASSSTLIAGGKNTGELFFGEGSRLTVL.